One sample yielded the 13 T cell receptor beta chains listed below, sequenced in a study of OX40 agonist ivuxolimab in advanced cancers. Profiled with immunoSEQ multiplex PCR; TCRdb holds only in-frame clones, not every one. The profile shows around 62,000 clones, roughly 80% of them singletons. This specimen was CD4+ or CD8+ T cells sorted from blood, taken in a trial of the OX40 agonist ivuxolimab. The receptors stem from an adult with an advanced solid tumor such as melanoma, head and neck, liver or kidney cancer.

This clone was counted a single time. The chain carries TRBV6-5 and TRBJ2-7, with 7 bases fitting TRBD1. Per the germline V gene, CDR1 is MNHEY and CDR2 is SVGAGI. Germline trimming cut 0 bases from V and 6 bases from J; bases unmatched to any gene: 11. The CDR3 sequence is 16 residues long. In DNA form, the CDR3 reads TGTGCCAGCAGTTACTCCACCGGGACAGTCTGGTCCGAGCAGTACTTC. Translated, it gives CASSYSTGTVWSEQYF.

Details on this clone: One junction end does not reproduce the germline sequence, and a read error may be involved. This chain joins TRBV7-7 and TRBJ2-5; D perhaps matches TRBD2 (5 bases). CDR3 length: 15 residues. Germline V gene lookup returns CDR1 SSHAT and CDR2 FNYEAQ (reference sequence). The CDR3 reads CASSPAAQSEGTQYF. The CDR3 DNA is TGTGCTAGCAGTCCAGCGGCCCAGAGCGAGGGGACCCAGTACTTC. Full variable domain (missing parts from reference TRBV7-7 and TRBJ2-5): GAGVSQSPRYKVTKRGQDVTLRCDPISSHATLYWYQQALGQGPEFLTYFNYEAQPDKSGLPSDRFSAERPEGSISTLTIQRTEQRDSAMYRCASSPAAQSEGTQYFGPGTRLLVL.

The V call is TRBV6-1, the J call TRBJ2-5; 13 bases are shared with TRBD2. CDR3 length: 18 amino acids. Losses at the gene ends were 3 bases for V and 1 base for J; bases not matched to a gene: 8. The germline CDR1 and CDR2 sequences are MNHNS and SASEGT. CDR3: CASSETSGGTFRQETQYF. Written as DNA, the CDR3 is TGTGCCAGCAGTGAGACTAGCGGGGGGACCTTCCGCCAAGAGACCCAGTACTTC.

This chain's CDR3 is CASSLFAGEGAGELFF. The CDR3 nucleotides read TGTGCCAGCAGCTTATTCGCGGGAGAGGGGGCCGGGGAGCTGTTTTTT. This chain joins TRBV7-3 and TRBJ2-2; possible D gene TRBD2, 7 bases. V was trimmed by 2 bases and J by 6 bases, leaving 16 bases between them. Germline loops: CDR1 SGHTA, CDR2 FQGTGA. The CDR3 runs 16 residues.

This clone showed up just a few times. The CDR3 sequence is CATRTSGYYNEQFF. The CDR3 nucleotides are TGTGCCACCCGGACTAGCGGATACTACAATGAGCAGTTCTTC. The chain links TRBV5-8 to TRBJ2-1, with 10 bases that match TRBD2. CDR3 length equals 14 residues. Germline lookup yields CDR1 SGHTS and CDR2 YDEGEE. V lost 9 bases and J lost 3; bases outside the gene matches: 6. The variable domain in full, with the rest retrieved from reference TRBV5-8 and TRBJ2-1, is EAGVTQSPTHLIKTRGQQATLRCSPISGHTSVYWYQQALGLGLQFLLWYDEGEERNRGNFPPRFSGRQFPNYSSELNVNALELEDSALYLCATRTSGYYNEQFFGPGTRLTVL.

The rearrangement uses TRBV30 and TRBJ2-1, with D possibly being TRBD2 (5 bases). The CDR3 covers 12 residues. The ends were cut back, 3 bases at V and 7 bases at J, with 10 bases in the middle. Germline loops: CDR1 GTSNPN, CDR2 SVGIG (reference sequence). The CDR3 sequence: CAWSPSGNEQFF. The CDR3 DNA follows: TGTGCCTGGAGCCCCTCGGGGAATGAGCAGTTCTTC.

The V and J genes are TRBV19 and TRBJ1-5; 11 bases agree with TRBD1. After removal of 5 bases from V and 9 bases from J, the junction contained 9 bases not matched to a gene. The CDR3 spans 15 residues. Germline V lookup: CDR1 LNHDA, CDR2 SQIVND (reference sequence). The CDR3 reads CASSDRDRGARPQHF. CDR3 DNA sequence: TGTGCCAGTAGTGATCGGGACAGGGGGGCTCGGCCCCAGCATTTT. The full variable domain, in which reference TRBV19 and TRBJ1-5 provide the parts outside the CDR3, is DGGITQSPKYLFRKEGQNVTLSCEQNLNHDAMYWYRQDPGQGLRLIYYSQIVNDFQKGDIAEGYSVSREKKESFPLTVTSAQKNPTAFYLCASSDRDRGARPQHFGDGTRLSIL.

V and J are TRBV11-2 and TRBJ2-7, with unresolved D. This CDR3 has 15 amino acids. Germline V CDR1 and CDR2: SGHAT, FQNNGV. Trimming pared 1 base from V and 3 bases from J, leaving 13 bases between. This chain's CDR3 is CASSLAFQAGYEQYF. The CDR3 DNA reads TGTGCCAGCAGCTTAGCGTTTCAGGCCGGCTACGAGCAGTACTTC.

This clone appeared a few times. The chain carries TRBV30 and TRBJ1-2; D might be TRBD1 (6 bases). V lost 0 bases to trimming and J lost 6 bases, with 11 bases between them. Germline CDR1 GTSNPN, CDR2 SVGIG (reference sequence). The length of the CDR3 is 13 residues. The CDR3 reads CAWSVTGMDGYTF. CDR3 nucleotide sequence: TGTGCCTGGAGTGTCACAGGGATGGATGGCTACACCTTC.

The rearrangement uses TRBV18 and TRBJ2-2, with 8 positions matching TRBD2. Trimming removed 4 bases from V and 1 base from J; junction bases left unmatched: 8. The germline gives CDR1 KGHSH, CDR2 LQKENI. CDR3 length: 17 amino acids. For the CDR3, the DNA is TGTGCCAGCTCACTTTCGACTGCGGGGGGGAACACCGGGGAGCTGTTTTTT. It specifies CASSLSTAGGNTGELFF. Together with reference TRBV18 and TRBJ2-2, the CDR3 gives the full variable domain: NAGVMQNPRHLVRRRGQEARLRCSPMKGHSHVYWYRQLPEEGLKFMVYLQKENIIDESGMPKERFSAEFPKEGPSILRIQQVVRGDSAAYFCASSLSTAGGNTGELFFGEGSRLTVL.

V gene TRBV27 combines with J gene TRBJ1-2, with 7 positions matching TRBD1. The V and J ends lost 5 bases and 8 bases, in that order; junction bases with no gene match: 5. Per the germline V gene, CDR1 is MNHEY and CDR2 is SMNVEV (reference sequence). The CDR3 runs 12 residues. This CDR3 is CASSIQGKGYTF. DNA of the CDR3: TGTGCCAGCAGTATACAGGGGAAGGGCTACACCTTC.

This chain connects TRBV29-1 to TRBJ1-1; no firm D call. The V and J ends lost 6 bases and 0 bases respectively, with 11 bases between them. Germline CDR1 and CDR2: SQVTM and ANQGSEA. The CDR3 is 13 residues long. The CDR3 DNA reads TGCAGCGTCGCCAAAGAGGTGAACACTGAAGCTTTCTTT. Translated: CSVAKEVNTEAFF.

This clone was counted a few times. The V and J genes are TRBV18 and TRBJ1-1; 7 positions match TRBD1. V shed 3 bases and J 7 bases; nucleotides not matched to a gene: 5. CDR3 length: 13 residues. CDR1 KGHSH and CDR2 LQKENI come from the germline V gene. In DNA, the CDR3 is TGTGCCAGCTCACCGAACCGGGACAGTGAAGCTTTCTTT. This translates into CASSPNRDSEAFF.